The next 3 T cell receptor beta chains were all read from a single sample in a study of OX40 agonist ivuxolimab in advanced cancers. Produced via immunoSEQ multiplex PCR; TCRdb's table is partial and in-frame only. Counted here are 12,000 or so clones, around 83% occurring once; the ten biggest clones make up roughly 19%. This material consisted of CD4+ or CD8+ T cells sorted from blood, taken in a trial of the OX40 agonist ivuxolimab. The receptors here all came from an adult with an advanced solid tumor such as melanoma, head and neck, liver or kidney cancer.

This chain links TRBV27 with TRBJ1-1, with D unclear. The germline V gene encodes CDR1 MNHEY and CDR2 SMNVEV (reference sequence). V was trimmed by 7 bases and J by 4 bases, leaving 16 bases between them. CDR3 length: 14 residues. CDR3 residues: CASIKVPEGTEAFF. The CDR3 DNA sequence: TGTGCCAGCATCAAGGTCCCGGAAGGCACTGAAGCTTTCTTT.

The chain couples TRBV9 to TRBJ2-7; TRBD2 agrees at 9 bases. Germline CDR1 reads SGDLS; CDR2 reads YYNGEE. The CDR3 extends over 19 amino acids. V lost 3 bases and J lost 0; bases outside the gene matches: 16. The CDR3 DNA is TGTGCCAGCAGCGCCGCGAGCGGGCGGGGGGGGGACTTCTCCTACGAGCAGTACTTC. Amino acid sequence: CASSAASGRGGDFSYEQYF.

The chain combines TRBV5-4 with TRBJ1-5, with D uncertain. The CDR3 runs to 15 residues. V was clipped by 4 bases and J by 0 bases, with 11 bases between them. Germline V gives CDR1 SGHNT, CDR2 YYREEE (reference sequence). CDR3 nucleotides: TGTGCCAGCAGCCCCGGAACAGATAGCAATCAGCCCCAGCATTTT. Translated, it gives CASSPGTDSNQPQHF.